One and the same sample provided the 10 T cell receptor beta chains below, sequenced in a study of blood T cell repertoires in COVID-19. Some clones are missing from TCRdb's copy, which holds only in-frame ones; the method was immunoSEQ multiplex PCR. The sample shows a few hundred thousand clones, 84% of them seen only once. Sequencing was carried out using PBMCs or T cells enriched from blood (not recorded which). Receptors originate from a man between 50 and 59 years old who had recovered from COVID-19.

The rearrangement links TRBV12-5 to TRBJ2-7; D might be TRBD1 (5 bases). V gave up 7 bases and J gave up 2 bases, with 15 bases separating them. The CDR3 runs 14 residues. CDR1 and CDR2 (germline): LGHNT, FRNRAP. The CDR3 region has the DNA TGTGCTAGTGCCCTTAGACAGTGGCCCTACGAGCAGTACTTC. Its translation is CASALRQWPYEQYF. Variable domain in full (rest from reference TRBV12-5 and TRBJ2-7): DARVTQTPRHKVTEMGQEVTMRCQPILGHNTVFWYRQTMMQGLELLAYFRNRAPLDDSGMPKDRFSAEMPDATLATLKIQPSEPRDSAVYFCASALRQWPYEQYFGPGTRLTVT.

The chain is built from TRBV11-2 and TRBJ1-1; maybe TRBD1 (6 bases). V was pared by 1 base and J by 5 bases, with 17 bases between. The CDR3 consists of 16 residues. CDR1 and CDR2 from the germline V gene are SGHAT and FQNNGV. The CDR3 region has the DNA TGTGCCAGCAGCTTAGGTGTTGGGGGTCAGGGGACTGAAGCTTTCTTT. This codes for CASSLGVGGQGTEAFF.

The J gene is TRBJ1-1, the V gene TRBV29-1; 8 nucleotides line up with TRBD1. J was trimmed by 1 base and V by 7 bases; bases with no gene match: 5. The CDR3 sequence is 13 residues long. Germline V gene lookup returns CDR1 SQVTM and CDR2 ANQGSEA. The CDR3, as DNA: TGCAGCGCCTCAACAGGGGGGAACACTGAAGCTTTCTTT. This gives the protein CSASTGGNTEAFF.

The chain employs TRBV18 and TRBJ2-7; the D is unclear. V gave up 3 bases and J gave up 3 bases, with 9 bases separating them. The CDR3 spans 13 residues. Germline lookup yields CDR1 KGHSH and CDR2 LQKENI. The CDR3 loop is CASSPSASYEQYF. Written as DNA, the CDR3 is TGTGCCAGCTCACCTTCCGCCAGCTACGAGCAGTACTTC.

This rearrangement joins TRBV5-1 to TRBJ2-1; TRBD2 might be the D (5 bases). Germline V gene lookup returns CDR1 SGHRS and CDR2 YFSETQ. V was pared by 1 base and J by 3 bases, with 11 bases between. The CDR3 loop spans 15 amino acids. CDR3 sequence reads: CASSLNGVDYNEQFF. DNA for the CDR3: TGCGCCAGCAGCTTGAACGGGGTAGACTACAATGAGCAGTTCTTC.

This clone was counted a single time. V is TRBV19 and J is TRBJ2-1, with 8 bases lining up with TRBD2. With V trimmed by 3 bases and J by 4 bases, 5 bases remained unmatched. The CDR3 spans 15 residues. Looked up from germline, CDR1 is LNHDA and CDR2 is SQIVND (reference sequence). Here the CDR3 reads CASSIGRGRYNEQFF. CDR3 coding DNA: TGTGCCAGTAGTATCGGTCGCGGGAGGTACAATGAGCAGTTCTTC.

This chain connects TRBV5-8 to TRBJ1-5; 10 bases map to TRBD1. Germline values: CDR1 SGHTS, CDR2 YDEGEE. This CDR3 is 15 amino acids long. V lost 7 bases and J lost 5; bases outside the gene matches: 9. CDR3 in DNA: TGTGCCAGCGCGCCCGGGACAGGGGCCTATCAGCCCCAGCATTTT. Translation: CASAPGTGAYQPQHF.

This clone occurred a few times. The rearrangement links TRBV6-5 to TRBJ2-2, with a weak D call TRBD1 (5 bases). There are 15 residues in the CDR3. The germline CDR1 and CDR2 sequences are MNHEY and SVGAGI. The V end lost 6 bases, the J end lost 8 bases, and 19 bases lay between the germline ends. This chain's CDR3 is CASRTSSDGAGELFF. In DNA, the CDR3 is TGTGCCAGCAGGACCTCTAGTGATGGGGCGGGGGAGCTGTTTTTT.

V usage is TRBV5-1 and J usage is TRBJ2-2, with D perhaps TRBD1 (6 bases). Between the trimmed V and J ends, which lost 0 bases and 5 bases, there was a span of 17 bases. CDR1 is SGHRS, CDR2 YFSETQ, per germline. The CDR3 is 17 residues long. The CDR3 spells CASSLGGPAHGTGELFF. The CDR3 nucleotides read TGCGCCAGCAGCTTGGGGGGGCCGGCCCATGGAACCGGGGAGCTGTTTTTT.

The V call is TRBV7-3, the J call TRBJ2-6, with 10 bases matching TRBD1. Looked up from germline, CDR1 is SGHTA and CDR2 is FQGTGA. There are 18 residues in the CDR3. J was trimmed by 1 base and V by 0 bases; bases with no gene match: 3. DNA for the CDR3: TGTGCCAGCAGCTTAACTTGGGGACAGGGGTCTGGGGCCAACGTCCTGACTTTC. Amino acids: CASSLTWGQGSGANVLTF.